The clone carrying this T cell receptor beta chain was seen a few times. What it binds is not known. TCRdb analysed the 5' RACE reads with MiXCR anew, one entry per CDR3 protein. The table includes hundreds of thousands of distinct CDR3 sequences, 25% to 30% detected once. This entry comes from a study of T-cell memory formation after mild COVID-19. Notes on the study in general: Clones that contracted from day 15 to 85 were balanced CD4/CD8, while later expanders leaned CD4+. The pre-infection memory compartment contained some responding clones, suggesting cross-reactive memory joined.

The V end lost 3 bases, the J end lost 6 bases, and 17 bases lay between the germline ends. Germline V lookup: CDR1 KGHSH, CDR2 LQKENI. CDR3 length: 15 residues. This chain connects TRBV18 to TRBJ1-1, with D perhaps matching TRBD1 (6 bases). The receptor's source is an adult woman who had mild COVID-19 (a few samples of this study predate the infection). Cell type and time point are not known. The sequencing input was PBMCs or a T cell subset sorted from them (not recorded which). CDR3 in DNA: TGTGCCAGCTCACCGGGGGCAGGGGAGGACGCTGAAGCTTTCTTT. Translation: CASSPGAGEDAEAFF. Full variable domain (rest looked up from reference TRBV18 and TRBJ1-1): NAGVMQNPRHLVRRRGQEARLRCSPMKGHSHVYWYRQLPEEGLKFMVYLQKENIIDESGMPKERFSAEFPKEGPSILRIQQVVRGDSAAYFCASSPGAGEDAEAFFGQGTRLTVV.